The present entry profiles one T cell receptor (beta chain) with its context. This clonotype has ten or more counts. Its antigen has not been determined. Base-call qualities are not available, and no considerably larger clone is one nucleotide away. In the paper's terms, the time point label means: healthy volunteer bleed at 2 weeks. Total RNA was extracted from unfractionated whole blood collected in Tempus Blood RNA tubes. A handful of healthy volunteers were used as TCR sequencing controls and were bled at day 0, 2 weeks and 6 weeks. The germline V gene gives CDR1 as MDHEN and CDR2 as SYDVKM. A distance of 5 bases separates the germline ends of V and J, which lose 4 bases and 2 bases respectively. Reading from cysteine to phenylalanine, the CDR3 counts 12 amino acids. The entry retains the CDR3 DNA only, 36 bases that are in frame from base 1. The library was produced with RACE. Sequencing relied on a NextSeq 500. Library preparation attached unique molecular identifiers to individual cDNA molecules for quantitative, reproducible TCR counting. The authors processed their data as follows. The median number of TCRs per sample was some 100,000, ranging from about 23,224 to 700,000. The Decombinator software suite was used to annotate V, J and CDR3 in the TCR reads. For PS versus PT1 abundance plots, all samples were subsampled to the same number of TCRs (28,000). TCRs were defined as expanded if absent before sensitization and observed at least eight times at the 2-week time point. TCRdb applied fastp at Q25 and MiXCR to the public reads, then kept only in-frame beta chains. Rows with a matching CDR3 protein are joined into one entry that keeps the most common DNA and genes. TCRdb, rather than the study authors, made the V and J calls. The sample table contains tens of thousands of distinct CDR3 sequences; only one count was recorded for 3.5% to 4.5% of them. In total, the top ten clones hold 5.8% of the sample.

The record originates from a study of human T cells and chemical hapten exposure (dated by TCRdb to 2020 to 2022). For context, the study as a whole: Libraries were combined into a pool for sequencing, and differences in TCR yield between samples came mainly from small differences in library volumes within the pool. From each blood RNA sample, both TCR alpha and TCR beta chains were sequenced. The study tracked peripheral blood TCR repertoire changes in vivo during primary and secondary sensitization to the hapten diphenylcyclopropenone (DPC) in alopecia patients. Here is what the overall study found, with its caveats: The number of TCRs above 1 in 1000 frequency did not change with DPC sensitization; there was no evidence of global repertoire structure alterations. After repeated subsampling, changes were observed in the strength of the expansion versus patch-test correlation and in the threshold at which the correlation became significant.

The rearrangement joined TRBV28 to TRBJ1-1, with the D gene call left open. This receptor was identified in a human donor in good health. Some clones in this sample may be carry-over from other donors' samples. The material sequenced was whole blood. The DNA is TGTGCCAGCAGTTCAAGCAACACTGAAGCTTTCTTT. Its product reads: CASSSSNTEAFF. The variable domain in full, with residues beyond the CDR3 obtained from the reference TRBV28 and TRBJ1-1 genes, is DVKVTQSSRYLVKRTGEKVFLECVQDMDHENMFWYRQDPGLGLRLIYFSYDVKMKEKGDIPEGYSVSREKKERFSLILESASTNQTSMYLCASSSSNTEAFFGQGTRLTVV.